This T cell receptor beta chain was sequenced in a study of cytomegalovirus exposure and HLA in healthy donors. Per the germline V gene, CDR1 is LNHDA and CDR2 is SQIVND (reference sequence). This CDR3 has 13 residues. Between the trimmed V and J ends, which lost 5 bases and 4 bases, there was a span of 9 bases. 60 Vbeta and 13 Jbeta primers were used in PCR. Assay used: immunoSEQ multiplex PCR; TCRdb lists only in-frame clones, some missing. Among under 200,000 clones listed, 65% to 90% were seen once. This sequence was found in a woman aged 18-35 years in good health and CMV-seronegative. V gene TRBV19 combines with J gene TRBJ1-5, with a possible D match to TRBD1 (5 bases). The material sequenced was PBMCs. CDR3 nucleotide sequence: TGTGCCAGTAGTTCGCAGGGAAATCAGCCCCAGCATTTT. Translation: CASSSQGNQPQHF.